This entry lists 5 T cell receptor beta chains sequenced from one sample in a study of identical twins. TCRdb fed the 5' RACE reads into MiXCR, producing one record per CDR3 protein. This repertoire shows 500,000 or so distinct CDR3 sequences, 13% to 15% found once; its top ten account for around 0.98%. This sample also appeared in a second study, on yellow fever vaccine responses in identical twins.

The source material was CD4+ T cells sorted from blood. These receptors were taken from a woman aged 18-29 years in good health.

This clonotype was picked up many times. The chain employs TRBV3-1 and TRBJ2-7; 7 bases agree with TRBD1. Germline V gene data show CDR1 as LGHDT and CDR2 as YNNKEL (reference sequence). CDR3 size: 15 residues. The V gene end was trimmed by 4 bases and the J gene end by 6 bases; junction bases not matched to a gene: 12. For the CDR3, the DNA is TGTGCCAGCAGCCGAGACAGGGAAGTCATGAGCGAGCAGTACTTC. Translating it yields CASSRDREVMSEQYF.

The CDR3 region has the DNA TGTGCCAGCAGTCGAACCCGACAGGGGAGCTCCTACGAGCAGTACTTC. Its translation: CASSRTRQGSSYEQYF. The chain has TRBV6-1 and TRBJ2-7, with TRBD1 matching 8 bases. Per germline, CDR1 MNHNS and CDR2 SASEGT. The CDR3 is 16 residues long. Unmatched junction bases numbered 9, after V lost 5 bases and J lost 0 bases.

This clonotype was seen more than once but under ten times. The genes are TRBV5-1 and TRBJ2-1; 9 bases fit TRBD2. From germline, CDR1 is SGHRS and CDR2 YFSETQ. With 4 bases clipped from V and 5 bases from J, the junction kept 7 bases outside the gene matches. CDR3 size: 15 residues. CDR3 in DNA: TGCGCCAGCAGCGGTCCTCGACTAGCGGACAATGAGCAGTTCTTC. It yields the protein CASSGPRLADNEQFF.

The V gene is TRBV20-1, the J gene TRBJ2-1; D may correspond to TRBD1 or TRBD2 (5 bases each). The V end was cut by 6 bases, the J end by 6 bases, with 18 bases between. The CDR3 has 14 residues. Germline V gene lookup returns CDR1 DFQATT and CDR2 SNEGSKA (reference sequence). CDR3 sequence: CSAPRAGAGNEQFF. CDR3 coding DNA: TGCAGTGCCCCTCGGGCCGGGGCGGGCAATGAGCAGTTCTTC.

This clonotype was found many times. The chain employs TRBV5-1 and TRBJ1-6; TRBD1 is a possible D gene (5 bases). The CDR3 is 14 amino acids. V was trimmed by 4 bases and J by 6 bases, leaving 11 bases between them. Germline lookup yields CDR1 SGHRS and CDR2 YFSETQ. The CDR3 here is CASSLGGRNSPLHF. CDR3 in DNA: TGCGCCAGCAGCCTGGGGGGTCGTAATTCACCCCTCCACTTT.